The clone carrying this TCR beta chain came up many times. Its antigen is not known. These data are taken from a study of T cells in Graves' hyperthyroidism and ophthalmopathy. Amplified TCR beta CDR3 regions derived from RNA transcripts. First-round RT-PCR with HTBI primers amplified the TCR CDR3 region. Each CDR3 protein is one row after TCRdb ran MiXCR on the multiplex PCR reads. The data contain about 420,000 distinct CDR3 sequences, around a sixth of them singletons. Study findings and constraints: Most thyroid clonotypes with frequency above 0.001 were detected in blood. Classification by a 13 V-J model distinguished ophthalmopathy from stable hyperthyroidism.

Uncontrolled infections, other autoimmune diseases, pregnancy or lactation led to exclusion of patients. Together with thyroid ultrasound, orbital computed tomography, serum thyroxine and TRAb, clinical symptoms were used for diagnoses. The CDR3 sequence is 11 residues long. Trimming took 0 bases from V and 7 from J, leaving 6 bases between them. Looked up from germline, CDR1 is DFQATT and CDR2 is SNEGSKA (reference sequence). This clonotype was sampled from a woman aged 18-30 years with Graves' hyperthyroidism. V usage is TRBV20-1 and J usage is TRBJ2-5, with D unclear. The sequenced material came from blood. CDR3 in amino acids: CSARDRGTQYF. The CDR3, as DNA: TGCAGTGCTAGAGATCGTGGGACCCAGTACTTC.